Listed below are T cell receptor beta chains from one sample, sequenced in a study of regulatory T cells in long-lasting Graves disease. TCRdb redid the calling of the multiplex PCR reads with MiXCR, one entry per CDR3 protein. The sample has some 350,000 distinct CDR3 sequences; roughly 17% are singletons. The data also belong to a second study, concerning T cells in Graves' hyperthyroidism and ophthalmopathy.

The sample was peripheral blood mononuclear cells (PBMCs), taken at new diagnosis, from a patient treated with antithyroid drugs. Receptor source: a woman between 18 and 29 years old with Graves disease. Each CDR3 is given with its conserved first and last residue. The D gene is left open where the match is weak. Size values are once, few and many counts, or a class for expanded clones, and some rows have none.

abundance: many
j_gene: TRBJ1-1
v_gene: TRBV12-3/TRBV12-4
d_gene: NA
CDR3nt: TGTGCCAGCAGTTTAAACGGGAATACTGAAGCTTTCTTT
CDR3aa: CASSLNGNTEAFF

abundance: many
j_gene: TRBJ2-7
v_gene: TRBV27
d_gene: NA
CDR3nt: TGTGCCAGCAGTTTTCGAGGGGCCCCCTACGAGCAGTACTTC
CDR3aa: CASSFRGAPYEQYF

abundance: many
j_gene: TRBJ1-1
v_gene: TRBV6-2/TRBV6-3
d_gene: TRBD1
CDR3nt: TGTGCCAGCAGTTACGGCAGGGGGCGATTGACTGGCGCTGAAGCTTTCTTT
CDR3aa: CASSYGRGRLTGAEAFF

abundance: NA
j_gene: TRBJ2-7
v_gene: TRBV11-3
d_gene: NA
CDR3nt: TGTGCCAGCAGCACCAGCGTTACCTACGAGCAGTACTTC
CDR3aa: CASSTSVTYEQYF

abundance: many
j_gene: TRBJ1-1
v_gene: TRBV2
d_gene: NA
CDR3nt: TGTGCCAGCAGTGATCCGGGACGGCTAGAAGCTTTCTTT
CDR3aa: CASSDPGRLEAFF

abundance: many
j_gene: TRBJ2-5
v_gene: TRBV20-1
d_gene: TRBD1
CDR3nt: TGCAGTGCTACCTCTCTGGACAGGGGAACCCAAGAGACCCAGTACTTC
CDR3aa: CSATSLDRGTQETQYF

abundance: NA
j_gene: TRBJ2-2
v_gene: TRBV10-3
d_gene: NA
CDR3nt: TGTGCCACGTACACGAACACCGGGGAGCTGTTTTTT
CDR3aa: CATYTNTGELFF

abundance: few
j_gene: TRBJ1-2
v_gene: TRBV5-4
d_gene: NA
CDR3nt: TGTGCCAGCAGCTATTCGACCGCAACCTATGGCTACACCTTC
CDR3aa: CASSYSTATYGYTF

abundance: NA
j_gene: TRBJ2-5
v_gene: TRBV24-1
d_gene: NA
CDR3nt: TGTGCCACCAGTGATTTGCAATCTGGGTGGGAGACCCAAGAGACCCAGTACTTC
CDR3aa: CATSDLQSGWETQETQYF

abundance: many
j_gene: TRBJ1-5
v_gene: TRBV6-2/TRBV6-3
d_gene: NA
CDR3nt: TGTGCCAGCAGTTACACAGCTACGGATCAGCCCCAGCATTTT
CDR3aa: CASSYTATDQPQHF

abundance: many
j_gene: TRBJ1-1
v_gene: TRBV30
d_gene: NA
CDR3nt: TGTGCCTGGAGTGAAGGTGAAGCTTTCTTT
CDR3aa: CAWSEGEAFF

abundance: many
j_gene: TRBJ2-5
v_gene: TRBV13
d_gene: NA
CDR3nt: NA
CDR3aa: CASSSSLGQETQYF

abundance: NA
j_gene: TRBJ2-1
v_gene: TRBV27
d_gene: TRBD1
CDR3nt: TGTGCCAGCAGTTTAACCGGGACAGATTCCTACAATGAGCAGTTCTTC
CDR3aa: CASSLTGTDSYNEQFF

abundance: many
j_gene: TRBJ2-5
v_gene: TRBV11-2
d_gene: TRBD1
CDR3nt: TGTGCCAGCAGCACCGGACAGGTCCAAGAGACCCAGTACTTC
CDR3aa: CASSTGQVQETQYF

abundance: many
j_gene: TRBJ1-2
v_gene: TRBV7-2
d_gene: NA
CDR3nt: TGTGCCAGCAGCTTTGGACAGCTACCCTATGGCTACACCTTC
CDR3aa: CASSFGQLPYGYTF

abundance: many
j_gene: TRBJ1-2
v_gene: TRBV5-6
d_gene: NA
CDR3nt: TGTGCCAGCAGCGGACGTGGGACCTATGGCTACACCTTC
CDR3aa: CASSGRGTYGYTF

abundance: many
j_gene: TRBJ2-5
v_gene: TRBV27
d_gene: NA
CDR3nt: TGTGCCAGCAGTTTATGGGGAGGCGAGACCCAGTACTTC
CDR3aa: CASSLWGGETQYF

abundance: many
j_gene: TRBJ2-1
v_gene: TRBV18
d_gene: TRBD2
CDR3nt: TGTGCCAGCTCACCTCCTAGCGGGAGCAAAAATGAGCAGTTCTTC
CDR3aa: CASSPPSGSKNEQFF

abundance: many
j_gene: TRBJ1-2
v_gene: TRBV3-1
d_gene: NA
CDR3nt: TGTGCCAGCAGTGGAATCGGTAGGGGGAACTATGGCTACACCTTC
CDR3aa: CASSGIGRGNYGYTF

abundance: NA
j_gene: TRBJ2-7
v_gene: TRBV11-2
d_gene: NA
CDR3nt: TGTGCCAGTAGTCCTCAAGCGTACTACGAGCAGTACTTC
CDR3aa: CASSPQAYYEQYF

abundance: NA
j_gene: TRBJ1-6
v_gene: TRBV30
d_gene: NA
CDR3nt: TGTGCCTGGAGTGTTAGAGGGGCTGGTAATTCACCCCTCCACTTT
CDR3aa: CAWSVRGAGNSPLHF

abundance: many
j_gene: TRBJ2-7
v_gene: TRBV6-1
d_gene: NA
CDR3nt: TGTGCCAGCGATACCTACGAGCAGTACTTC
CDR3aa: CASDTYEQYF

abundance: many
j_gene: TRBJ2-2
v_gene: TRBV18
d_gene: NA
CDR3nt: TGTGCCAGCTCAAGGACAATGGCGAACACCGGGGAGCTGTTTTTT
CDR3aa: CASSRTMANTGELFF

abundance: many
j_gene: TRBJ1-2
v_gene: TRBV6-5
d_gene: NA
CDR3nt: TGTGCCAGCAGTTCGGGGACCGGACTAGGTGGCTACACCTTC
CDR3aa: CASSSGTGLGGYTF